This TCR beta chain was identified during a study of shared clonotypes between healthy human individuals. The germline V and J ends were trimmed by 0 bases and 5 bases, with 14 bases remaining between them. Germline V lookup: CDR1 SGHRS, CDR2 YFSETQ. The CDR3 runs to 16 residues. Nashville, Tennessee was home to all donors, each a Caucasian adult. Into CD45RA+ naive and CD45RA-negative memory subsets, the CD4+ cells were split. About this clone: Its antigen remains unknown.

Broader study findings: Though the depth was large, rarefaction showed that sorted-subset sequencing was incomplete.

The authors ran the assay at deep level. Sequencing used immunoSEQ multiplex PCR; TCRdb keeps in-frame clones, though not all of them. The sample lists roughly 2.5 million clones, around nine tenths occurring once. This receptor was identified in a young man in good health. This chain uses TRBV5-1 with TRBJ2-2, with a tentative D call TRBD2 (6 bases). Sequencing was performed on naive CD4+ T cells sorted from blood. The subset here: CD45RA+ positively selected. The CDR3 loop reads CASSLVWDSGTGELFF. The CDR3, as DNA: TGCGCCAGCAGCTTGGTGTGGGACTCAGGAACCGGGGAGCTGTTTTTT.